One and the same sample provided the 11 T cell receptor beta chains below, sequenced in a study of blood T cell repertoires in COVID-19. This table comes from immunoSEQ multiplex PCR, and its TCRdb copy is limited to in-frame clones, with some not included. The table has 250,000 to 400,000 clones, around 88% seen once; the top ten hold approximately 1.6%. Input material: peripheral blood. The receptors stem from a woman aged 25 to 45 with COVID-19, enrolled during active disease.

The chain links TRBV6-5 to TRBJ2-1, with TRBD1 matching over 8 bases. The germline CDR1 and CDR2 sequences are MNHEY and SVGAGI. The junction had 5 bases not matched to a gene; V was cut back by 4 bases and J by 3 bases. This CDR3 region has 15 residues. CDR3 sequence (DNA): TGTGCCAGCAGTTCAGTACAGGGGGTCTACAATGAGCAGTTCTTC. Amino acid sequence: CASSSVQGVYNEQFF.

This chain joins TRBV7-8 and TRBJ1-2; tentative D call: TRBD1 (5 bases). Germline CDR1 SGHVS, CDR2 FQNEAQ. V shed 3 bases and J shed 4 bases, with 12 bases lying between them. The CDR3 contains 14 residues. This CDR3 reads CASSLGGRGYGYTF. CDR3 nucleotides: TGTGCCAGCAGCTTGGGGGGGAGGGGCTATGGCTACACCTTC. Full variable domain (missing parts from reference TRBV7-8 and TRBJ1-2): GAGVSQSPRYKVAKRGQDVALRCDPISGHVSLFWYQQALGQGPEFLTYFQNEAQLDKSGLPSDRFFAERPEGSVSTLKIQRTQQEDSAVYLCASSLGGRGYGYTFGSGTRLTVV.

This chain uses TRBV5-1 with TRBJ1-2; weak D call: TRBD1 (6 bases). The CDR3 extends over 19 amino acids. With 0 bases removed from V and 4 bases from J, the gap between germline ends came to 25 bases. The germline gives CDR1 SGHRS, CDR2 YFSETQ. For the CDR3, the DNA is TGCGCCAGCAGCTTGGTTAGTCAACAGGGAGATTGGATAGGCTATGGCTACACCTTC. Its protein product is CASSLVSQQGDWIGYGYTF. The entire variable domain, with the rest obtained from reference TRBV5-1 and TRBJ1-2, is as follows: KAGVTQTPRYLIKTRGQQVTLSCSPISGHRSVSWYQQTPGQGLQFLFEYFSETQRNKGNFPGRFSGRQFSNSRSEMNVSTLELGDSALYLCASSLVSQQGDWIGYGYTFGSGTRLTVV.

The chain couples TRBV19 to TRBJ1-5; 7 bases line up with TRBD1. V lost 5 bases to trimming and J lost 1 base; unmatched junction nucleotides: 5. The CDR3 is 15 residues long. Looked up from germline, CDR1 is LNHDA and CDR2 is SQIVND (reference sequence). CDR3 residues: CASSQDRASNQPQHF. The CDR3 nucleotides are TGTGCCAGTAGTCAAGACAGGGCGAGCAATCAGCCCCAGCATTTT.

The chain couples TRBV3-1 (or the pseudogene TRBV3-2) to TRBJ2-1, with D possibly matching TRBD2 (5 bases). Trimming left V 4 bases short and J 6 bases short, with 16 bases between. The CDR3 extends over 15 amino acids. In germline, CDR1 is LGHDT, CDR2 YNNKEL (reference sequence). The CDR3 nucleotides read TGTGCCAGCAGCCTCCGGAGGCAGATCGCCAATGAGCAGTTCTTC. Residues: CASSLRRQIANEQFF.

The chain carries TRBV5-1 and TRBJ1-6; no clear D gene. Trimming removed 0 bases at V and 7 bases at J, with 8 bases between. The CDR3 sequence is 14 residues long. Germline V CDR1 and CDR2: SGHRS, YFSETQ. In DNA form, the CDR3 reads TGCGCCAGCAGCTTGGGGACTGTGAATTCACCCCTCCACTTT. This codes for CASSLGTVNSPLHF.

The chain links TRBV7-2 to TRBJ1-1; D uncertain. V was trimmed by 1 base and J by 5 bases, leaving 8 bases between them. This CDR3 comprises 13 residues. Per germline, CDR1 SGHTA and CDR2 FQGNSA. The CDR3 spells CASSLGAGTEAFF. CDR3 in DNA: TGTGCCAGCAGCTTAGGGGCGGGAACTGAAGCTTTCTTT.

The gene calls are TRBV19 and TRBJ2-1, with TRBD1 as a possible D gene (5 bases). This CDR3 comprises 16 residues. The germline V and J ends were trimmed by 4 bases and 1 base, with 14 bases remaining between them. Germline V gene sequence: CDR1 LNHDA, CDR2 SQIVND (reference sequence). This CDR3 is CASSTTTDPSYNEQFF. In nucleotides, the CDR3 is TGTGCCAGTAGTACCACGACAGACCCTTCCTACAATGAGCAGTTCTTC.

The chain employs TRBV12-3 or TRBV12-4 and TRBJ1-2; 8 bases line up with TRBD1. The CDR3 covers 13 residues. Trimming at V came to 5 bases and at J to 8 bases, leaving 7 bases not matched to a gene. The CDR3 is CASSQRDRGGYTF. CDR3 nucleotide sequence: TGTGCCAGCAGTCAGCGCGACAGGGGCGGCTACACCTTC.

The chain combines TRBV6-2 or TRBV6-3 with TRBJ2-3; D not certain. This CDR3 spans 15 amino acids. The germline V gene has CDR1 MNHEY and CDR2 SVGEGT. The V end lost 0 bases, the J end lost 1 base, and 8 bases lay between the germline ends. Here the CDR3 DNA reads TGTGCCAGCAGTTACTCGCAGTTCCGCACAGATACGCAGTATTTT. It specifies CASSYSQFRTDTQYF.

This chain uses TRBV6-5 with TRBJ1-1; 7 positions match TRBD1. V lost 6 bases to trimming and J lost 1 base; unmatched junction nucleotides: 5. The CDR3 is 14 residues long. Germline loops: CDR1 MNHEY, CDR2 SVGAGI. The CDR3 loop is CASRGTAGNTEAFF. CDR3 DNA sequence: TGTGCCAGCAGGGGGACAGCCGGGAACACTGAAGCTTTCTTT.